One sample yielded the 2 T cell receptor beta chains listed below, sequenced in a study of T cell responses to AZD1222 COVID-19 vaccine. TCRdb keeps only in-frame clones here, not all; method: immunoSEQ multiplex PCR. The sample contains just under 95,000 clones, approximately 90% of which appear only once. The material sequenced was peripheral blood, taken on day 0 of AZD1222 vaccination. These receptors were collected from an adult in good health.

The V call is TRBV5-8, the J call TRBJ1-5; D might be TRBD1 (5 bases). CDR1 is SGHTS, CDR2 YDEGEE, per germline. The CDR3 length is 15 residues. V was pared by 4 bases and J by 6 bases, with 17 bases between. The CDR3 sequence is CASSPGRGAPQPQHF. The CDR3 nucleotides are TGTGCCAGCAGCCCAGGGAGAGGGGCCCCTCAGCCCCAGCATTTT.

A remark on this clone: The sample contains more than one DNA sequence encoding this CDR3. The chain uses TRBV28 and TRBJ1-5; D call uncertain. Germline CDR1 MDHEN, CDR2 SYDVKM. Trimming removed 6 bases at V and 3 bases at J, with 3 bases between. This CDR3 comprises 11 residues. The CDR3 DNA follows: TGTGCCAGCAGCCTCAATCAGCCCCAGCATTTT. This encodes CASSLNQPQHF.